This T cell receptor beta chain was recorded in a study of neurological immune-mediated disorders. Study-wide results and limits: For the multiple sclerosis repertoire cluster, an association with any clinical or MRI feature was absent.

This clonotype was recorded many times. No antigen is known for it. The unsorted libraries originated from 2 million PBMCs that had been stored at -80 C. Using its own MiXCR run on the 5' RACE reads, TCRdb lists one record per CDR3 protein. The table includes some 57,000 distinct CDR3 sequences, more than 3% detected once. V lost 5 bases to trimming and J lost 6 bases; unmatched junction nucleotides: 9. CDR3 size: 15 residues. The germline V gene has CDR1 SGHTA and CDR2 FQGNSA. The chain joins TRBV7-2 to TRBJ1-5; 8 bases match TRBD1. The sample comprised PBMCs. This TCR was recovered from a woman in her sixties or seventies with multiple sclerosis. CDR3 sequence (DNA): TGTGCCAGCAGCACCAGGACAGGGAGAGGTCAGCCCCAGCATTTT. This codes for CASSTRTGRGQPQHF.